The 27 T cell receptor beta chains below all came from one sample that was sequenced in a study of vaccination effects on CD4 cells after COVID-19. Their target antigens are unknown. Profiling relied on immunoSEQ multiplex PCR, and the TCRdb table lists in-frame clones only, not all of them. In the table there are 74,000 or so clones, 80% of which are singletons. Ahead of sequencing, the ViraFEST assay grew antigen-specific CD4+ T cells using viral peptide pools. Following culture for roughly 10 days, CD4+ T cells were isolated. Vaccine recipients lacked prior SARS-CoV-2 infection and had negative nucleocapsid antibodies. This specimen was CD4+ T cells from PBMCs cultured with SARS-CoV-2 spike peptides, taken before COVID-19 vaccination. These receptors were collected from a human donor who received a COVID-19 vaccine.

V is TRBV4-1 and J is TRBJ1-3; no clear D. The germline gives CDR1 MGHRA, CDR2 YSYEKL. The CDR3 sequence is 16 residues long. V was clipped by 5 bases and J by 0 bases, with 14 bases between them. CDR3 DNA: TGCGCCAGCAGCAAAGGTCCTCGGAGCTCTGGAAACACCATATATTTT. Protein product: CASSKGPRSSGNTIYF.

The genes are TRBV15 and TRBJ2-7; D is perhaps TRBD2 (5 bases). The CDR3 covers 14 residues. CDR1 and CDR2 from the germline V gene are LNHNV and YYDKDF (reference sequence). V gave up 0 bases and J gave up 5 bases, with 11 bases separating them. DNA for the CDR3: TGTGCCACCAGCAGAGATCTGAGGGTCCACGAGCAGTACGTC. Translating it yields CATSRDLRVHEQYV.

The chain recombines TRBV6-1 with TRBJ1-4; tentative D call: TRBD1 (6 bases). The CDR3 has 16 amino acids. Germline V lookup: CDR1 MNHNS, CDR2 SASEGT. V was shortened by 4 bases and J by 7 bases, with 19 bases between the two germline ends. CDR3 amino acids: CASSGSRVGASEKLFF. In DNA form, the CDR3 reads TGTGCCAGCAGTGGCTCCCGGGTGGGGGCCAGTGAAAAACTGTTTTTT.

This clone has just one count. The chain carries TRBV6-5 and TRBJ1-2; TRBD1 agrees at 7 bases. CDR1 is MNHEY, CDR2 SVGAGI, per germline. This CDR3 has 15 residues. Trimming took 7 bases from V and 4 from J; bases not matched to a gene: 12. CDR3 DNA sequence: TGTGCCAGCAAAAACCGGGACAGCTTCTTCTATGGCTACACCTTC. It is translated as CASKNRDSFFYGYTF.

This chain connects TRBV9 to TRBJ1-2; perhaps TRBD1 as D (6 bases). The V end was cut by 2 bases, the J end by 7 bases, with 15 bases between. Germline V gene lookup returns CDR1 SGDLS and CDR2 YYNGEE. There are 14 residues in the CDR3. The CDR3 sequence: CASSVDYGGVGYTF. For the CDR3, the DNA is TGTGCCAGCAGCGTTGATTATGGGGGCGTTGGCTACACCTTC.

This clone was detected only a few times. This chain links TRBV23-1 with TRBJ2-7; D is perhaps TRBD2 (5 bases). TRBV23-1 is an open reading frame whose function is uncertain. V was shortened by 2 bases and J by 11 bases, with 10 bases between the two germline ends. The CDR3 consists of 11 residues. The CDR3 DNA is TGCGCCAGCAGTCAAACCGGGGAGAAGTACGTC. Translating it yields CASSQTGEKYV.

This chain links TRBV3-1 (or the pseudogene TRBV3-2) with TRBJ2-3, with 7 bases aligning to TRBD2. From germline, CDR1 is LGHDT and CDR2 YNNKEL (reference sequence). The CDR3 spans 15 residues. V trimming: 2 bases; J trimming: 4 bases; junction bases outside the gene matches: 6. Here the CDR3 DNA reads TGTGCCAGCAGCCAAACCGGGGGGATCGCAGATACGCAGTATTTT. Translation gives CASSQTGGIADTQYF.

The CDR3 loop is CASSDTDRGRQETQYF. The CDR3 DNA reads as TGTGCCAGCAGTGATACTGACAGGGGTCGCCAAGAGACCCAGTACTTC. The chain carries TRBV25-1 and TRBJ2-5, with 8 bases fitting TRBD1. The CDR3 contains 16 residues. V trimming: 3 bases; J trimming: 1 base; junction bases outside the gene matches: 7. CDR1 MGHDK and CDR2 SYGVNS come from the germline V gene.

The rearrangement uses TRBV5-6 and TRBJ2-7, with 9 nucleotides matching TRBD1. Germline trimming cut 3 bases from V and 6 bases from J; bases unmatched to any gene: 4. Germline V gives CDR1 SGHDT, CDR2 YYEEEE. The CDR3 consists of 13 residues. The CDR3 spells CASSWGQGSEQYV. Written as DNA, the CDR3 is TGTGCCAGCAGCTGGGGACAGGGTTCCGAGCAGTACGTC.

The chain combines TRBV12-3 or TRBV12-4 with TRBJ2-1; D is tentatively TRBD1 or TRBD2 (6 bases each). V was trimmed by 8 bases and J by 7 bases, leaving 15 bases between them. CDR3 length equals 13 residues. The CDR3 nucleotides read TGTGCCAGCGCCGGGGGCGGGGCGAATGAGCAGTTCTTC. Translation gives CASAGGGANEQFF.

The rearrangement uses TRBV6-5 and TRBJ2-1; D may match TRBD1 or TRBD2 (5 bases each). The germline V and J ends were trimmed by 2 bases and 4 bases, with 12 bases remaining between them. CDR3 length: 15 residues. Germline V gives CDR1 MNHEY, CDR2 SVGAGI. In nucleotides, the CDR3 is TGTGCCAGCAGTTACCGGGACGGACCTTACAATGAGCAGTTCTTC. Its translation: CASSYRDGPYNEQFF.

The chain links TRBV7-2 to TRBJ2-2; D not certain. This CDR3 contains 16 residues. The V end lost 6 bases, the J end lost 1 base, and 15 bases lay between the germline ends. The germline CDR1 and CDR2 sequences are SGHTA and FQGNSA. As DNA, the CDR3 is TGTGCCAGCAGTTTTACTGGGCAACAGAACACCGGGGAGCTGTTTTTT. The encoded protein is CASSFTGQQNTGELFF.

The V call is TRBV5-4, the J call TRBJ1-1, with 7 positions matching TRBD1. Germline V lookup: CDR1 SGHNT, CDR2 YYREEE (reference sequence). V gave up 0 bases and J gave up 6 bases; unmatched junction bases: 2. The CDR3 covers 13 residues. The DNA for the CDR3 is TGTGCCAGCAGCTTGGTCGGGACAGCTGAAGCTTTCTTT. Amino acids: CASSLVGTAEAFF. The complete variable domain, with remaining parts taken from reference TRBV5-4 and TRBJ1-1, reads ETGVTQSPTHLIKTRGQQVTLRCSSQSGHNTVSWYQQALGQGPQFIFQYYREEENGRGNFPPRFSGLQFPNYSSELNVNALELDDSALYLCASSLVGTAEAFFGQGTRLTVV.

The rearrangement joins TRBV7-2 to TRBJ1-5; D is unclear. This CDR3 contains 16 residues. The V end was cut by 3 bases, the J end by 3 bases, with 15 bases between. Germline CDR1 SGHTA, CDR2 FQGNSA. The CDR3 sequence is CASSFGAVRSNQPQHF. DNA of the CDR3: TGTGCCAGCAGCTTTGGTGCGGTTAGGTCCAATCAGCCCCAGCATTTT.

This chain connects TRBV5-1 to TRBJ1-4; 10 nucleotides agree with TRBD1. The CDR3 runs 15 residues. With 4 bases clipped from V and 5 bases from J, the junction kept 5 bases outside the gene matches. Germline V lookup: CDR1 SGHRS, CDR2 YFSETQ. CDR3 bases: TGCGCCAGCAGCCCCCGGACAGGGGGGAATGAAAAACTGTTTTTT. Residues: CASSPRTGGNEKLFF.

The genes are TRBV19 and TRBJ1-4, with 9 bases that match TRBD1. The CDR3 sequence is 14 residues long. Germline-derived CDR1 and CDR2 are LNHDA and SQIVND (reference sequence). Losses at the gene ends were 5 bases for V and 7 bases for J; bases not matched to a gene: 5. CDR3 DNA: TGTGCCAGTAGTGTGACAGGGGGTCTTGAAAAACTGTTTTTT. Encoded protein: CASSVTGGLEKLFF.

The genes are TRBV4-1 and TRBJ1-3; TRBD1 matches 7 bases. Losses at the gene ends were 1 base for V and 4 bases for J; bases not matched to a gene: 7. The germline CDR1 and CDR2 sequences are MGHRA and YSYEKL. The CDR3 length is 16 residues. The CDR3 nucleotides read TGCGCCAGCAGCCAAGCCGGCAGGGGGGGAGGAAACACCATATATTTT. It codes for CASSQAGRGGGNTIYF.

This clone was picked up one time. Other DNA sequences in the sample encode the same CDR3. The rearrangement links TRBV30 to TRBJ1-1; D is ambiguous. This CDR3 contains 11 residues. The V and J ends lost 4 bases and 1 base respectively, with 4 bases between them. Germline values: CDR1 GTSNPN, CDR2 SVGIG (reference sequence). Here the CDR3 reads CAWKPNTEAFF. CDR3 DNA sequence: TGTGCCTGGAAACCGAACACTGAAGCTTTCTTT.

This clone came up a few times. V gene TRBV6-2 or TRBV6-3 combines with J gene TRBJ1-2; D unclear. The CDR3 is made up of 14 amino acids. The germline V and J ends were trimmed by 6 bases and 4 bases, with 15 bases remaining between them. Germline loops: CDR1 MNHEY, CDR2 SVGEGT. CDR3 nucleotides: TGTGCCAGCAGCGACCGGGGTAGGATCTATGGCTACACCTTC. As protein: CASSDRGRIYGYTF.

This chain links TRBV19 with TRBJ1-5; D unclear. CDR1 is LNHDA and CDR2 is SQIVND in the germline V gene (reference sequence). The CDR3 loop spans 16 amino acids. Trimming stripped 4 bases from V and 0 bases from J, with 13 bases between. CDR3 sequence (DNA): TGTGCCAGTAGTAGATCGGCGGATTATAGCAATCAGCCCCAGCATTTT. It is translated as CASSRSADYSNQPQHF.

The rearrangement links TRBV6-5 to TRBJ2-3; maybe TRBD2 (5 bases). This CDR3 is built from 12 residues. V lost 4 bases and J lost 7, with 9 bases in between. Germline lookup yields CDR1 MNHEY and CDR2 SVGAGI. In nucleotides, the CDR3 is TGTGCCAGCAGTTCCTCCGGGAATACGCAGTATTTT. Protein: CASSSSGNTQYF.

The V call is TRBV5-1, the J call TRBJ1-1; D is perhaps TRBD1 (6 bases). This CDR3 contains 16 residues. The germline V and J ends were trimmed by 2 bases and 0 bases, with 14 bases remaining between them. The germline V gene has CDR1 SGHRS and CDR2 YFSETQ. In DNA form, the CDR3 reads TGCGCCAGCAGCTTCAAACAGGGACACCTGAACACTGAAGCTTTCTTT. This encodes CASSFKQGHLNTEAFF. The full variable domain, rest sourced from reference TRBV5-1 and TRBJ1-1, is KAGVTQTPRYLIKTRGQQVTLSCSPISGHRSVSWYQQTPGQGLQFLFEYFSETQRNKGNFPGRFSGRQFSNSRSEMNVSTLELGDSALYLCASSFKQGHLNTEAFFGQGTRLTVV.

The V gene is TRBV28, the J gene TRBJ1-2; no clear D. CDR1 and CDR2 from the germline V gene are MDHEN and SYDVKM. The V gene lost 6 bases and the J gene lost 4 bases, with 12 bases spanning the gap. The CDR3 spans 13 residues. This CDR3 is CASSFGSGYGYTF. The CDR3 DNA follows: TGTGCCAGCAGCTTTGGGAGTGGCTATGGCTACACCTTC.

V gene TRBV6-5 combines with J gene TRBJ2-1; 9 positions match TRBD1. The length of the CDR3 is 16 residues. Losses at the gene ends were 2 bases for V and 9 bases for J; bases not matched to a gene: 11. Germline CDR1 MNHEY, CDR2 SVGAGI. The chain's CDR3 is CASSYHGTGSGGEQFF. CDR3 coding DNA: TGTGCCAGCAGTTACCATGGGACAGGGAGTGGGGGTGAGCAGTTCTTC.

The chain couples TRBV28 to TRBJ1-6; 7 bases line up with TRBD1. Germline values: CDR1 MDHEN, CDR2 SYDVKM. J was trimmed by 7 bases and V by 2 bases; bases with no gene match: 5. CDR3 length: 15 amino acids. Here the CDR3 reads CASSLPGQANSPLHF. The CDR3 DNA follows: TGTGCCAGCAGTTTACCTGGACAGGCAAATTCACCCCTCCACTTT.

V and J are TRBV10-2 and TRBJ2-3; 11 bases are shared with TRBD2. V lost 5 bases and J lost 3; bases outside the gene matches: 10. The V gene's germline CDR1 is WSHSY and CDR2 SAAADI. CDR3 length: 17 amino acids. The CDR3 reads CASSSNLAGGRTDTQYF. As DNA, the CDR3 is TGCGCCAGCAGTTCGAATTTAGCGGGGGGGCGAACAGATACGCAGTATTTT.

This chain uses TRBV24-1 with TRBJ2-3; weak D call: TRBD2 (7 bases). The CDR3 is made up of 15 amino acids. The germline gives CDR1 KGHDR, CDR2 SFDVKD. V gave up 3 bases and J gave up 5 bases, with 14 bases separating them. The CDR3 coding sequence is TGTGCCACCAGTGATATGGGGGGGGCGTTAGATACGCAGTATTTT. Translation: CATSDMGGALDTQYF.